This section outlines one T cell receptor (beta chain) sequence together with its context. In the authors' workflow: By means of reference gene primer amplification, nucleated cell counts were estimated. The protocol was immunoSEQ multiplex PCR, while the TCRdb copy is restricted to in-frame clones and leaves out a portion. V and J calls and clone size are those listed in that table; D and trimming were worked out from the DNA. Of 100,000 to 150,000 clones in the sample, about 85% are singletons; the top ten hold around a tenth. CDR1 MGHDK and CDR2 SYGVNS come from the germline V gene. The CDR3 has 13 residues. Trimming cost V 3 bases and J 6 bases; bases outside gene matches: 1. The data are from a study of blood T cell repertoires in COVID-19. Turning to the study itself: In each case, the material was cDNA or gDNA derived from T cells, B-cell-depleted T cells, or PBMCs.

The sequencing sample was made of peripheral blood. J is TRBJ1-5 and V is TRBV25-1, with 8 nucleotides matching TRBD1. The receptor was derived from a man in his forties or fifties with active or convalescent COVID-19. CDR3 bases: TGTGCCAGCAGTGAGACAGGGGCTCAGCCCCAGCATTTT. Encoded protein: CASSETGAQPQHF.